This entry is about one TCR beta chain. The read ends 3 residues early relative to the CDR3; the germline J gene fills the gap. Method: immunoSEQ multiplex PCR; TCRdb's copy keeps in-frame clones and lacks some. The repertoire table contains some 31,000 clones. V gave up 6 bases and J gave up 3 bases; unmatched junction bases: 2. The CDR3 runs 13 residues. Germline lookup yields CDR1 MNHEY and CDR2 SVGEGT. This sample stems from a study of T cells in women clearing cervical HPV infection. Source material: blood buffy coat. This chain links TRBV6-2 or TRBV6-3 with TRBJ2-1, with 7 nucleotides matching TRBD2. This TCR came from a woman aged 18 to 75 with a cervical HPV16 infection that either progressed to CIN3+ or cleared (not recorded which). The part of the CDR3 DNA that was read is TGTGCCAGCAGCGAGCGGGACTACAATGAG. It codes for CASSERDYNE. Given in full, the CDR3 is CASSERDYNEQFF.